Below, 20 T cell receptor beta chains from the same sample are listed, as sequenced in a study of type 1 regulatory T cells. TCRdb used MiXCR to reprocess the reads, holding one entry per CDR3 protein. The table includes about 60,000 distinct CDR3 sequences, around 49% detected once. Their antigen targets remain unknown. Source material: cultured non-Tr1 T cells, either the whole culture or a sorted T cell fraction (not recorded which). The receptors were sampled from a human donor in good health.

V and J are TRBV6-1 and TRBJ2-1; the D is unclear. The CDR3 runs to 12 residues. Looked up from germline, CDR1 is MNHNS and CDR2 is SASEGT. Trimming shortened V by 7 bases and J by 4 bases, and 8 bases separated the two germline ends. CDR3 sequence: CASTDGYNEQFF. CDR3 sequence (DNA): TGTGCCAGCACGGACGGGTACAATGAGCAGTTCTTC.

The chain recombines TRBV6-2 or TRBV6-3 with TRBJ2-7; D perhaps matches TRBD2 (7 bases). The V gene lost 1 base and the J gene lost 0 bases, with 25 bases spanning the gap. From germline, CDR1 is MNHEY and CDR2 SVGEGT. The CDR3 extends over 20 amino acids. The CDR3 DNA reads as TGTGCCAGCAGTTACTTGAGACGTGGGGGGGCCACCCGTTTCTCCTACGAGCAGTACTTC. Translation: CASSYLRRGGATRFSYEQYF.

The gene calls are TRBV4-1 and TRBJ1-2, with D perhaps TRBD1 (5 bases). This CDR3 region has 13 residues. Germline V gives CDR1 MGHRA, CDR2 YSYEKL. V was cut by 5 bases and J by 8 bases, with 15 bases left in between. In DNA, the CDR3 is TGCGCCAGCAGCTGGGACGGGTTCGCGGGCTACACCTTC. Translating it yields CASSWDGFAGYTF.

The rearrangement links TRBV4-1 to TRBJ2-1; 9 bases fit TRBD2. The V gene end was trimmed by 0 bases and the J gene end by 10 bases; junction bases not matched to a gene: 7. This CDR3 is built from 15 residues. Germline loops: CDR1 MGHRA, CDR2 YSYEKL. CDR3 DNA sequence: TGCGCCAGCAGCCAAGATGAAAGGCTAGCGGGGGAGCAGTTCTTC. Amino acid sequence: CASSQDERLAGEQFF.

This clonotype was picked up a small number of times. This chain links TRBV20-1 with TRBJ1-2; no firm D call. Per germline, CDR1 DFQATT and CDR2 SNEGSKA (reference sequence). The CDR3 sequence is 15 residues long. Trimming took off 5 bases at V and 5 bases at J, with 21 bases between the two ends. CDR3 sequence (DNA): TGCAGTGCTGATTTGATCCGGACTGGGGTTTATGGCTACACCTTC. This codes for CSADLIRTGVYGYTF.

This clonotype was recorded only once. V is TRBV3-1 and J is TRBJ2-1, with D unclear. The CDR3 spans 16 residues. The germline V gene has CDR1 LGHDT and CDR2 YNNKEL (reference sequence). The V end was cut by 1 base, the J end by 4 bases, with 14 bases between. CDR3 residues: CASSQGQLPLYNEQFF. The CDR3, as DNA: TGTGCCAGCAGCCAAGGGCAACTGCCCCTTTACAATGAGCAGTTCTTC.

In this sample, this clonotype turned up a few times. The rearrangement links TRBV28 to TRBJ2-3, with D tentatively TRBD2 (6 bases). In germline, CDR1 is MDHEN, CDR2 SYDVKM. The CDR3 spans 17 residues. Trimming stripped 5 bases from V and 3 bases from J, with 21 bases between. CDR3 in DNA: TGTGCCAGCAGTCCAATCCCCGGGACGGGGGTTACAGATACGCAGTATTTT. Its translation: CASSPIPGTGVTDTQYF.

CDR3 nucleotides: TGTGCCAGCAGTCGGGGTCCGGAGAACACCGGGGAGCTGTTTTTT. Protein product: CASSRGPENTGELFF. V and J are TRBV5-4 and TRBJ2-2; the D gene is possibly TRBD2 (5 bases). With 5 bases removed from V and 1 base from J, the gap between germline ends came to 12 bases. CDR3 length: 15 residues. Germline V gene lookup returns CDR1 SGHNT and CDR2 YYREEE (reference sequence).

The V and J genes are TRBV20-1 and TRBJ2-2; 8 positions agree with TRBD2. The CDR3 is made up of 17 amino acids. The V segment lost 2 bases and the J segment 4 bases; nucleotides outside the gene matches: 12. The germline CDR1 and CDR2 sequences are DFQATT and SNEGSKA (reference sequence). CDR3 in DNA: TGCAGTGCTAGATTGGCGGGGGGCCGAGGGGGCACCGGGGAGCTGTTTTTT. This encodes CSARLAGGRGGTGELFF.

The CDR3 DNA sequence: TGTGCCAGCAGCCTACGAGGACTAGCGGGGGGCCTTCCTCAGGGCGAGCAGTACTTC. This gives the protein CASSLRGLAGGLPQGEQYF. The genes are TRBV7-8 and TRBJ2-7; 14 bases match TRBD2. The CDR3 is made up of 19 amino acids. Per germline, CDR1 SGHVS and CDR2 FQNEAQ. Germline trimming cut 5 bases from V and 6 bases from J; bases unmatched to any gene: 18.

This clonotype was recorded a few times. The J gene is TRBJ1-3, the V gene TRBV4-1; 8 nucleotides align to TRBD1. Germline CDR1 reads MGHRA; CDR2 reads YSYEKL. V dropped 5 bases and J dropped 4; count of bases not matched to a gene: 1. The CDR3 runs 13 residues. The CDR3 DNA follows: TGCGCCAGCAGCGGACAGGGAGGAAACACCATATATTTT. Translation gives CASSGQGGNTIYF.

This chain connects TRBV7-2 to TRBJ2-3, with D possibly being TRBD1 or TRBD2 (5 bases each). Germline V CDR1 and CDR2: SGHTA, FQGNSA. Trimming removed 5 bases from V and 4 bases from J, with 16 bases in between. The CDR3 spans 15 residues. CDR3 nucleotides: TGTGCCAGCAGCCTCCGGGGCCAGCCTCCAGATACGCAGTATTTT. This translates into CASSLRGQPPDTQYF.

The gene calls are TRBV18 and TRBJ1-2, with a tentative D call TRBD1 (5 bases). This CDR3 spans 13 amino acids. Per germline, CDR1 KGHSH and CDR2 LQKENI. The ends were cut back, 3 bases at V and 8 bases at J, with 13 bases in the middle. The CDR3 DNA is TGTGCCAGCTCACCTCAGGGTTTTGGCGGCTACACCTTC. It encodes CASSPQGFGGYTF.

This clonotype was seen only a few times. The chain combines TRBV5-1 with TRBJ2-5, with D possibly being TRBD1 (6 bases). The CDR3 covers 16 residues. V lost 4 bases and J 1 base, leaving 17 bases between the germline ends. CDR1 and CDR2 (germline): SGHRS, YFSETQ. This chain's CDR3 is CASSVPQGLGQETQYF. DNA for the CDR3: TGCGCCAGCAGCGTACCACAGGGATTAGGCCAAGAGACCCAGTACTTC. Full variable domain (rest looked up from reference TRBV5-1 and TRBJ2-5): KAGVTQTPRYLIKTRGQQVTLSCSPISGHRSVSWYQQTPGQGLQFLFEYFSETQRNKGNFPGRFSGRQFSNSRSEMNVSTLELGDSALYLCASSVPQGLGQETQYFGPGTRLLVL.

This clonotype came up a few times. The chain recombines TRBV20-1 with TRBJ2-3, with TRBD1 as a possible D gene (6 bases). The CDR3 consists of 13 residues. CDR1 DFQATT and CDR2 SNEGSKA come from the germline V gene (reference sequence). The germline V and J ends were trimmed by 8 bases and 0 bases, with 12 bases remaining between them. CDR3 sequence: CSRTVLSTDTQYF. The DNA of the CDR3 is TGCAGTCGGACAGTCCTTAGCACAGATACGCAGTATTTT.

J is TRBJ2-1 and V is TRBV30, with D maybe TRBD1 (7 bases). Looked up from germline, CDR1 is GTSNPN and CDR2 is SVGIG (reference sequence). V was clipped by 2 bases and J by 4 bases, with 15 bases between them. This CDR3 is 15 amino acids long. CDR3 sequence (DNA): TGTGCCTGGAGTACTCAGGGGGGACCTTACAATGAGCAGTTCTTC. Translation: CAWSTQGGPYNEQFF.

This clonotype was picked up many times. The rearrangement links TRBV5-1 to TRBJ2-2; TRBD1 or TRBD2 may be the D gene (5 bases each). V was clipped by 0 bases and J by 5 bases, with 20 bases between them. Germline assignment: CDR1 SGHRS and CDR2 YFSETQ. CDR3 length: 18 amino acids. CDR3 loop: CASSLEVSGKGKTGELFF. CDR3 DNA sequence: TGCGCCAGCAGCTTGGAGGTGTCCGGGAAGGGGAAAACCGGGGAGCTGTTTTTT.

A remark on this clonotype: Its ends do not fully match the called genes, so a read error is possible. CDR3 coding DNA: TGCGCCAGCAGCTTAAGGGGGGATCCGGGGACCCAGTACTTC. Its protein product is CASSLRGDPGTQYF. V gene TRBV11-2 combines with J gene TRBJ2-5; D tentatively fits TRBD1 or TRBD2 (6 bases each). This CDR3 comprises 14 residues. Per germline, CDR1 SGHAT and CDR2 FQNNGV.

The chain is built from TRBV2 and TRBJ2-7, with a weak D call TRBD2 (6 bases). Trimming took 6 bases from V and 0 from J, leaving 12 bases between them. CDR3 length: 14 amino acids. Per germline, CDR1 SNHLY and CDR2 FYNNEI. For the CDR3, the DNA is TGTGCCAGCAGGCCGGGACTCTTCTCCTACGAGCAGTACTTC. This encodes CASRPGLFSYEQYF.

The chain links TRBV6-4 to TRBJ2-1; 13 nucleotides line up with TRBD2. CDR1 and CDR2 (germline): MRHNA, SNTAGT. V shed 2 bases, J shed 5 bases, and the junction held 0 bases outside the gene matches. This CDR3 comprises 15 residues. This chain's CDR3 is CASSDGTSGNNEQFF. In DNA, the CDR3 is TGTGCCAGCAGTGACGGGACTAGCGGGAACAATGAGCAGTTCTTC.